This TCR beta chain was identified in a study of blood T cell repertoires in COVID-19. Study background: There were acute and convalescent COVID-19 samples, and they came from the United States, Italy and Spain.

The V gene end was trimmed by 5 bases and the J gene end by 0 bases; junction bases not matched to a gene: 12. Germline CDR1 reads SEHNR; CDR2 reads FQNEAQ (reference sequence). The CDR3 covers 18 residues. Data came from immunoSEQ multiplex PCR; TCRdb stores just in-frame clones and leaves some out. Of 150,000 to 200,000 clones in the sample, around four fifths are singletons; the top ten hold roughly 10%. Sequenced material: peripheral blood. This TCR derives from a human donor in a cohort sampled during active COVID-19. The chain couples TRBV7-9 to TRBJ2-5; the match to TRBD2 covers 10 bases. CDR3 region: CASSGRLAGDLNQETQYF. The DNA for the CDR3 is TGTGCCAGCAGCGGTCGGCTAGCGGGAGATCTGAACCAAGAGACCCAGTACTTC.